The 18 T cell receptor beta chains below come from one sample, sequenced in a study of blood T cell repertoires in COVID-19. Produced via immunoSEQ multiplex PCR; TCRdb's table is partial and in-frame only. Among 95,000 to 150,000 clones listed, around 91% were seen once. The sample comprised peripheral blood. These receptors all stem from a woman aged 55-70 years with COVID-19, enrolled during active disease.

The rearrangement joins TRBV5-1 to TRBJ2-7; TRBD1 matches 7 bases. Germline V CDR1 and CDR2: SGHRS, YFSETQ. Unmatched junction bases numbered 17, after V lost 1 base and J lost 4 bases. The CDR3 covers 18 residues. The CDR3 loop reads CASSLLSSFRGQAYEQYF. In DNA, the CDR3 is TGCGCCAGCAGCTTGCTCAGTTCCTTTAGGGGGCAGGCGTACGAGCAGTACTTC.

The CDR3 loop reads CATKEGAFSNQPQHF. The CDR3 DNA reads TGTGCCACCAAGGAGGGGGCCTTTAGCAATCAGCCCCAGCATTTT. This chain links TRBV10-3 with TRBJ1-5; 7 nucleotides agree with TRBD1. The germline V gene encodes CDR1 ENHRY and CDR2 SYGVKD. Trimming at V came to 10 bases and at J to 0 bases, leaving 9 bases not matched to a gene. The CDR3 extends over 15 amino acids.

This chain connects TRBV5-5 to TRBJ1-2, with 8 nucleotides matching TRBD1. CDR1 is SGHKS, CDR2 YYEKEE, per germline (reference sequence). The CDR3 is 16 residues long. The J segment lost 4 bases and the V segment lost 7 bases, leaving 15 bases of the junction unmatched. This chain's CDR3 is CASGRTGSMVGYGYTF. The CDR3 region has the DNA TGTGCCAGCGGCCGGACAGGGAGTATGGTCGGCTATGGCTACACCTTC.

The chain uses TRBV3-1 (or the pseudogene TRBV3-2) and TRBJ2-5; 8 bases line up with TRBD1. Looked up from germline, CDR1 is LGHDT and CDR2 is YNNKEL (reference sequence). The CDR3 spans 16 residues. V lost 7 bases, J lost 1 base, and 11 bases stayed unmatched. CDR3 loop: CASTLFSGQVQETQYF. CDR3 in DNA: TGTGCCAGCACCCTTTTCTCGGGACAGGTCCAAGAGACCCAGTACTTC.

This sequence joins TRBV18 and TRBJ2-1; 7 nucleotides line up with TRBD2. The CDR3 has 15 amino acids. With 3 bases clipped from V and 6 bases from J, the junction kept 8 bases outside the gene matches. The V gene's germline CDR1 is KGHSH and CDR2 LQKENI. The DNA of the CDR3 is TGTGCCAGCTCACCCTTGGGGAGCGGGGCCAATGAGCAGTTCTTC. It specifies CASSPLGSGANEQFF. Based on the CDR3 plus reference TRBV18 and TRBJ2-1, the full variable domain is NAGVMQNPRHLVRRRGQEARLRCSPMKGHSHVYWYRQLPEEGLKFMVYLQKENIIDESGMPKERFSAEFPKEGPSILRIQQVVRGDSAAYFCASSPLGSGANEQFFGPGTRLTVL.

This clone was observed a few times. The chain carries TRBV25-1 and TRBJ1-2, with a possible D match to TRBD1 (6 bases). Trimming pared 0 bases from V and 4 bases from J, leaving 9 bases between. The CDR3 consists of 14 residues. Germline-derived CDR1 and CDR2 are MGHDK and SYGVNS. The CDR3 region is CASSEYGTLYGYTF. Written as DNA, the CDR3 is TGTGCCAGCAGTGAATATGGGACACTCTATGGCTACACCTTC.

This clone was counted between two and nine times. The genes are TRBV5-4 and TRBJ1-1, with TRBD1 as a possible D gene (5 bases). There are 14 residues in the CDR3. V was trimmed by 0 bases and J by 3 bases, leaving 9 bases between them. CDR1 is SGHNT, CDR2 YYREEE, per germline (reference sequence). As DNA, the CDR3 is TGTGCCAGCAGCTTGGCCAGGGATTACACTGAAGCTTTCTTT. This encodes CASSLARDYTEAFF.

Only a few counts were recorded for this clone. This chain uses TRBV4-1 with TRBJ1-4, with D maybe TRBD1 (5 bases). Trimming left V 3 bases short and J 8 bases short, with 10 bases between. Germline CDR1 MGHRA, CDR2 YSYEKL. There are 13 residues in the CDR3. This CDR3 is CASSHNDREKLFF. Written as DNA, the CDR3 is TGCGCCAGCAGCCATAACGACAGAGAAAAACTGTTTTTT.

A note on this clone: This sample also contains other DNA sequences that code for the same CDR3. V and J are TRBV7-2 and TRBJ2-5; no clear D. Germline loops: CDR1 SGHTA, CDR2 FQGNSA. V was clipped by 5 bases and J by 3 bases, with 4 bases between them. CDR3 length equals 11 residues. CDR3 loop: CASSHKETQYF. CDR3 DNA: TGTGCCAGCAGCCACAAAGAGACCCAGTACTTC.

The chain employs TRBV4-3 and TRBJ2-2; 7 nucleotides match TRBD1. The length of the CDR3 is 19 residues. Germline V lookup: CDR1 LGHNA, CDR2 YSLEER. V gave up 0 bases and J gave up 3 bases; unmatched junction bases: 13. As DNA, the CDR3 is TGCGCCAGCAGCCAAGACGTACAGGGGATCATCCGTGACACCGGGGAGCTGTTTTTT. Translating it yields CASSQDVQGIIRDTGELFF.

The chain joins TRBV7-9 to TRBJ1-5; 7 bases are shared with TRBD1. V dropped 1 base and J dropped 5; count of bases not matched to a gene: 8. Germline V lookup: CDR1 SEHNR, CDR2 FQNEAQ (reference sequence). CDR3 length: 16 residues. CDR3 bases: TGTGCCAGCAGCTTAGGGTCCCGGACAGGTTATCAGCCCCAGCATTTT. The encoded protein is CASSLGSRTGYQPQHF.

The chain employs TRBV21-1 and TRBJ2-3; the D call in the table, TRBD1, was not verified against the DNA. TRBV21-1 is given as a pseudogene. This CDR3 contains 13 residues. For the CDR3, the DNA is TGTGCCAGCCCGCAGGGTTTGGCAGATACGCAGTATTTT. Residues: CASPQGLADTQYF.

This clone was seen only once. DNA of the CDR3: TGCGCCAGCAGCCAAGATCAGGGGGCCTACAATGAGCAGTTCTTC. Amino acids: CASSQDQGAYNEQFF. The V call is TRBV4-3, the J call TRBJ2-1, with TRBD1 matching 7 bases. The CDR3 length is 15 residues. Germline CDR1 LGHNA, CDR2 YSLEER. V lost 0 bases and J lost 2; bases outside the gene matches: 1.

This clone was observed a handful of times. V usage is TRBV3-1 (or the pseudogene TRBV3-2) and J usage is TRBJ1-1; D not certain. CDR3 length: 12 amino acids. Deletions cut 2 bases from V and 3 bases from J, with 4 bases between. Germline CDR1 reads LGHDT; CDR2 reads YNNKEL (reference sequence). The CDR3 coding sequence is TGTGCCAGCAGCCAATTCGACACTGAAGCTTTCTTT. Its translation: CASSQFDTEAFF.

This clone was counted a single time. This chain joins TRBV29-1 and TRBJ2-7, with 7 bases that match TRBD2. This CDR3 is 13 amino acids long. V was clipped by 3 bases and J by 3 bases; unmatched bases: 5. Germline V gene sequence: CDR1 SQVTM, CDR2 ANQGSEA. DNA of the CDR3: TGCAGCGTTGATGGGGGGGTGGACTACGAGCAGTACTTC. This translates into CSVDGGVDYEQYF.

The chain is built from TRBV11-2 and TRBJ1-2; tentatively, D is TRBD1 (6 bases). The CDR3 spans 14 residues. Trimming cost V 3 bases and J 7 bases, with 15 bases left between them. The germline V gene has CDR1 SGHAT and CDR2 FQNNGV. CDR3 DNA sequence: TGTGCCAGCAGCTTCAACAGGGTTTCGGCTGGCTACACCTTC. Its protein product is CASSFNRVSAGYTF.

This chain joins TRBV24-1 and TRBJ1-1, with D possibly matching TRBD1 (6 bases). Germline loops: CDR1 KGHDR, CDR2 SFDVKD. The CDR3 runs to 12 residues. V shed 12 bases and J shed 4 bases, with 14 bases lying between them. CDR3: CAHKRGTTEAFF. The DNA for the CDR3 is TGTGCCCACAAGAGGGGGACCACTGAAGCTTTCTTT.

CDR3 in DNA: TGCGCCAGCAGCCCCAATCCGGGGAACTATGGCTACACCTTC. Protein product: CASSPNPGNYGYTF. This chain uses TRBV4-1 with TRBJ1-2, with unresolved D. CDR1 and CDR2 (germline): MGHRA, YSYEKL. V was cut by 4 bases and J by 2 bases, with 11 bases left in between. The CDR3 runs 14 residues.